This T cell receptor (beta chain) was captured by sequencing in a study of T cell responses to AZD1222 COVID-19 vaccine (dated by TCRdb to the early 2020s). Regarding the research as a whole: TCR sequencing was performed for 230 to 250 trial participants, of whom about 210 were given two doses of AZD1222 and 26 were given two doses of MenACWY control vaccine. Trial participants were enrolled by age into subgroups of 18-55, 56-69 and 70-plus years, and 148, 28 and 57 TCR-sequenced participants, respectively, were included in these subgroups.

A word on this clone: Its antigen is currently not known. Qualities for individual bases were not recorded, and no much larger clone is one base off.

The CDR3 starts with the cysteine, ends with the phenylalanine, and has 14 residues. This entry keeps only the CDR3 DNA: 42 bases, framed from base 1. For this chain, trimming is 6 bases at the V end and 4 bases at the J end, and the number of junction bases without a gene match is 7. The germline V gene yields MNHEY for CDR1 and SVGAGI for CDR2. According to the study, the label for this sample's time point signals: baseline before first vaccination. The label giving this sample's treatment or condition can be read as: meningococcal conjugate vaccine given as trial control. Samples from vaccinated people were obtained from the UK trials COV001 and COV002, which included a single-blind randomized controlled phase 2/3 trial of AZD1222 (ChAdOx1 nCoV-19) in healthy adults. For TCRbeta chain sequencing, PBMC samples were collected from trial participants at day 0 and at day 28 after the second dose.

The study at large found these results: Vaccine-associated CD4 TCRs spanned the whole spike protein, with dominant responses in regions 160-218 and 743-854. In the small 56-69-year group, the increase in depth fell short of significance, most likely because of low power. Conclusions about previously exposed vaccinees were limited because only six AZD1222 recipients were SARS-CoV-2 seropositive at baseline. Participants were mostly white British, with more females than males. The authors suggested clonal diversity may have been underestimated. Because no day 14 peak-response samples were available, repertoires were characterized only after the peak T cell response. Nearly half of unique spike-specific TCRs reportedly recognized epitopes outside regions mutated in the B.1.351 and B.1.1.7 variants. A significant rise in spike-specific TCR breadth and depth was observed after two AZD1222 doses relative to day 0 and relative to MenACWY recipients.

The CDR3 regions of human TCRbeta chains were analyzed by immunosequencing. The original pipeline was this. Repertoire TCRs were checked for matches against a reference library of SARS-CoV-2-specific TCRs that had been generated using the MIRA antigen-specificity platform. Breadth meant the fraction of unique TCRs that were SARS-CoV-2-associated, whereas depth meant the fraction of total T cells that were SARS-CoV-2-associated. Each spike-specific TCR was assigned to its reactive spike region and to a CD4 or CD8 class using the MIRA data. Log10-transformed breadth and depth values were compared by one-way ANOVA with Sidak's multiple comparisons tests. TCRdb re-hosts the immuneACCESS table, in-frame sequences only. Its copies lack some clones; in the studies checked, an unresolved V gene accounts for under half of them, and the cause for the rest is not known. That table supplies the V and J calls and clone size; D and trimming were determined from the DNA. Within this sample are 200,000 to 250,000 clones, with 93% of them counted one time only. Of the sample, about 1% falls within the top ten clones.

The material was peripheral blood, obtained on day 0 of MenACWY control vaccination. This TCR was recovered from an adult in good health. The sequence joins TRBV6-5 to TRBJ1-1, with 8 bases in between that match TRBD1. For the CDR3, the sequence is CASSEVGQATEAFF. The bases are TGTGCCAGCAGCGAGGTGGGACAGGCCACTGAAGCTTTCTTT.